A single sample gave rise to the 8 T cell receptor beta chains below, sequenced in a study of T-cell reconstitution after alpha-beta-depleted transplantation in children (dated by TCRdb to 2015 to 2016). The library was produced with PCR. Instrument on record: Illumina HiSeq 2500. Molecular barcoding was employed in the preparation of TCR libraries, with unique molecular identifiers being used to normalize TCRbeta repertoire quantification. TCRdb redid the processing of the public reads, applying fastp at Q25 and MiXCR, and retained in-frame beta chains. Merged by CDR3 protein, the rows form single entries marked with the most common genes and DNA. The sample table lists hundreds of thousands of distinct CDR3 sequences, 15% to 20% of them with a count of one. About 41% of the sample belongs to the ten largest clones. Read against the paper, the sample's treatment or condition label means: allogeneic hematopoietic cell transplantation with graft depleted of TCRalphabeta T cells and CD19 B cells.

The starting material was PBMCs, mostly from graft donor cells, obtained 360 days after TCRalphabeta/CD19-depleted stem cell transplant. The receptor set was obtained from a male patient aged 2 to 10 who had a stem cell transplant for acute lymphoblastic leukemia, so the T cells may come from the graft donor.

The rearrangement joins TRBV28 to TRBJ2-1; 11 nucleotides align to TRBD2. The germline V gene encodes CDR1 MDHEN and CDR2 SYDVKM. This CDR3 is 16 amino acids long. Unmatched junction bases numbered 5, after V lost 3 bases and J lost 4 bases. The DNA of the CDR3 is TGTGCCAGCAGTTTCTTACTAGCGGGAGAATACAATGAGCAGTTCTTC. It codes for CASSFLLAGEYNEQFF.

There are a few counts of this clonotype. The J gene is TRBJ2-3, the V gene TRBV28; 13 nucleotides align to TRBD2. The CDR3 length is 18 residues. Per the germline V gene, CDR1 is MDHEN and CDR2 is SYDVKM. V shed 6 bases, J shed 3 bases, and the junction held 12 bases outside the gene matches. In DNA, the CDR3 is TGTGCCAGCAGCCATCCCGGGACTAGCGGGATTTGGACAGATACGCAGTATTTT. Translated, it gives CASSHPGTSGIWTDTQYF.

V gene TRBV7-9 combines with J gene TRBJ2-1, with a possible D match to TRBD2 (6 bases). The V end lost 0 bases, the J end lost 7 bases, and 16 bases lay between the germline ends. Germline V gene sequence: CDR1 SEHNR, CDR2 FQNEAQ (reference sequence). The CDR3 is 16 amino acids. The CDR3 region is CASSLAFGSQANEQFF. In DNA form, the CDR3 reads TGTGCCAGCAGCTTAGCTTTCGGGAGTCAGGCTAATGAGCAGTTCTTC. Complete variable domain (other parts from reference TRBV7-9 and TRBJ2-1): DTGVSQNPRHKITKRGQNVTFRCDPISEHNRLYWYRQTLGQGPEFLTYFQNEAQLEKSRLLSDRFSAERPKGSFSTLEIQRTEQGDSAMYLCASSLAFGSQANEQFFGPGTRLTVL.

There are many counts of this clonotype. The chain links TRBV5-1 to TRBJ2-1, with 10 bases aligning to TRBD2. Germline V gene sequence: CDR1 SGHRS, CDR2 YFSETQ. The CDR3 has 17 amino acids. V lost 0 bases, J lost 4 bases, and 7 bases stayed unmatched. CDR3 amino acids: CASSLGPGLAPYNEQFF. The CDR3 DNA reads TGCGCCAGCAGCTTGGGACCGGGACTAGCGCCTTACAATGAGCAGTTCTTC.

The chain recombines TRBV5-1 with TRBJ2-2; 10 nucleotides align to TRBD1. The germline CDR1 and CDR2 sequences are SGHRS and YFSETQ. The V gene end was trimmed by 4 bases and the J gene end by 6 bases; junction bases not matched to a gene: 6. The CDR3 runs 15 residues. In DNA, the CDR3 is TGCGCCAGCAGCAACCGGGACAGGGGACCCGGGGAGCTGTTTTTT. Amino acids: CASSNRDRGPGELFF.

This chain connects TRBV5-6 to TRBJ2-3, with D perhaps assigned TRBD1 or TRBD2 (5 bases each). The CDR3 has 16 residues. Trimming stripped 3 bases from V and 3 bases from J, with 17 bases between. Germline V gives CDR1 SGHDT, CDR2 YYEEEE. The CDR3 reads CASSSSVWGTTDTQYF. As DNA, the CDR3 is TGTGCCAGCAGCTCGAGTGTGTGGGGGACGACAGATACGCAGTATTTT.

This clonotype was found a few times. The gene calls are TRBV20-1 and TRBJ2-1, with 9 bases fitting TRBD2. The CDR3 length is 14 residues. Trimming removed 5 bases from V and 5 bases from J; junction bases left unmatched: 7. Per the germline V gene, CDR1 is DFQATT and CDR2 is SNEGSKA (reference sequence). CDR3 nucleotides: TGCAGTGCTCCGAGCGGGAGGTCCCACAATGAGCAGTTCTTC. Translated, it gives CSAPSGRSHNEQFF.

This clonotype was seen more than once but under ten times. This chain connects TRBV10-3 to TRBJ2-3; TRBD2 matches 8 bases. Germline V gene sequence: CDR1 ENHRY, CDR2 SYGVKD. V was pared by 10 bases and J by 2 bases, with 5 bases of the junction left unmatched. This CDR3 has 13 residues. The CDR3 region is CATSAGVTDTQYF. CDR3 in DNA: TGTGCCACATCAGCGGGAGTCACAGATACGCAGTATTTT.